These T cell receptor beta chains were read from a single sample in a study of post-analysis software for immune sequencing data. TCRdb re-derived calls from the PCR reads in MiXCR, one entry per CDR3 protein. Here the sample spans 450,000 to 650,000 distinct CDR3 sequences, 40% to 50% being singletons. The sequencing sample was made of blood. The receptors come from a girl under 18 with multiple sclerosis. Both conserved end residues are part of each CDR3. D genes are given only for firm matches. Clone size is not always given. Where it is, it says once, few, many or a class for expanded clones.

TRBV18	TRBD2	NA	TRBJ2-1	TGTGCCAGCCACGGGGGGGGCAATGAGCAGTTCTTC	CASHGGGNEQFF
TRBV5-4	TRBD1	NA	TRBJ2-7	TGTGCCAGCAGCTGGTCGACAGGGAGCTCCTACGAGCAGTACTTC	CASSWSTGSSYEQYF
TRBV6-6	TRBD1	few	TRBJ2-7	TGTGCCAGCAGTTACTCGACAGGGGGGGAACTCGAGCAGTACTTC	CASSYSTGGELEQYF
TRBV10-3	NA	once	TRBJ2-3	TGTGCCATCAGTGACGGGACGCACACAGATACGCAGTATTTT	CAISDGTHTDTQYF
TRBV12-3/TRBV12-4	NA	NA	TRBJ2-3	TGTGCCAGCAGTTTGAACAGGCGCAACACAGATACGCAGTATTTT	CASSLNRRNTDTQYF
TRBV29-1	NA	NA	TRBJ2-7	TGCAGCGTTGAGGGGCAGGCCTCCTACAATGAGCAGTACTTC	CSVEGQASYNEQYF
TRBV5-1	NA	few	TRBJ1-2	TGCGCCAGCAGCTTGGCACCGGGCGACTATGGCTACACCTTC	CASSLAPGDYGYTF
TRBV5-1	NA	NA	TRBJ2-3	TGCGCCAGCAGCTTGGGGGGACCTTTCACAGATACGCAGTATTTT	CASSLGGPFTDTQYF
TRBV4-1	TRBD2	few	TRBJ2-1	TGCGCCAGCAGCCAAGGGCGGGGGGGGTCCAGGGAGCAGTTCTTC	CASSQGRGGSREQFF
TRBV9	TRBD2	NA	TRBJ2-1	TGTGCCAGCAGCGCCCCTCGGGAGGAGGCGACTGCCTACAATGAGCAGTTCTTC	CASSAPREEATAYNEQFF
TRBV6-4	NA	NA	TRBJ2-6	TGTGCCAGCAGTGACTCCAAAGTGGACTCAGCCTCTGGGGCCAACGTCCTGACTTTC	CASSDSKVDSASGANVLTF
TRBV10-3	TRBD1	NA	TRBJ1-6	TGTGCCATCAGTCCCGGGACAGGGTATTCACCCCTCCACTTT	CAISPGTGYSPLHF
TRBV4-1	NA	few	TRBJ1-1	TGCGCCAGCAGCTTGCAAAGGGTGGCGGGGGACACTGAAGCTTTCTTT	CASSLQRVAGDTEAFF
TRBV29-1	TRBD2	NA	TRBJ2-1	TGCAGCGTTGAGGGTAGCGGGGGGGCCGGGAATGAGCAGTTCTTC	CSVEGSGGAGNEQFF
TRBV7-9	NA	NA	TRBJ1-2	TGTGCCAGCAGCCCAGGGGAGCGGTATGGCTACACCTTC	CASSPGERYGYTF
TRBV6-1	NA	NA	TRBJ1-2	TGTGCCAGCACCGCTCGGAGGCAGGGGCCGTTAATGGGCTATGGCTACACCTTC	CASTARRQGPLMGYGYTF
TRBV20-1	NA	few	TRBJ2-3	TGCAGTGCTAGAGATCTAAGACTTGGAAGGGATACGCAGTATTTT	CSARDLRLGRDTQYF
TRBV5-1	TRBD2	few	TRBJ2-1	TGCGCCAGCTCGGGAGCGGGGGGATACAATGAGCAGTTCTTC	CASSGAGGYNEQFF
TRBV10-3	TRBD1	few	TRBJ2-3	TGTGCCATCACCGGGACAGGGGGAACAGATACGCAGTATTTT	CAITGTGGTDTQYF
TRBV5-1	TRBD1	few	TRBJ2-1	TGCGCCAGCGGCGCCCGACAGGGGGCATTTCACAATGAGCAGTTCTTC	CASGARQGAFHNEQFF
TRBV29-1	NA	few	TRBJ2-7	TGCAGCGCCCTGTGGCAGCCGTCCCTCGAGCAGTACTTC	CSALWQPSLEQYF
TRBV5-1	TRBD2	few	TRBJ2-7	TGCGCCAGCAGCCCGGATGACCTAGCGGGGTCTACCTACGAGCAGTACTTC	CASSPDDLAGSTYEQYF
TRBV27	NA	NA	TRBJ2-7	TGTGCCAGCAAGCTAGGGCCCGGGAACGAGCAGTACTTC	CASKLGPGNEQYF
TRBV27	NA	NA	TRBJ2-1	TGTGCCTGCAGTTTGTTCAATGAGCAGTTCTTC	CACSLFNEQFF
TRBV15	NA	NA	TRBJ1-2	TGTGCCACCAGCAACCCAGGGGTGGGGTATGGCTACACCTTC	CATSNPGVGYGYTF
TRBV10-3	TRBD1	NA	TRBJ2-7	TGTGCCATCGGGGGACAGGGATACGAGCAGTACTTC	CAIGGQGYEQYF
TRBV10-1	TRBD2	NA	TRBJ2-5	TGCGCCAGCAGTGAGTCCGGGACTAGCGGGATGGCCGCAGAGACCCAGTACTTC	CASSESGTSGMAAETQYF
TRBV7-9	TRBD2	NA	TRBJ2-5	TGTGCCAGCAGCGCCCCTGGCGGGAGAGGGTTCAGGGAGACCCAGTACTTC	CASSAPGGRGFRETQYF
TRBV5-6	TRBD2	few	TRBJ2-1	TGTGCCAGCAGCCGGGGCGGGGGGGCCTCCTACAATGAGCAGTTCTTC	CASSRGGGASYNEQFF
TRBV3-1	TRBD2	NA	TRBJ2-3	TGTGCCAGCAGCCGCCTCGGGACTAGCGATACAGATACGCAGTATTTT	CASSRLGTSDTDTQYF
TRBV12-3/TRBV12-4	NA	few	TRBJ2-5	TGTGCCAGCAGTTCCGACAGGAGGGAGACCCAGTACTTC	CASSSDRRETQYF
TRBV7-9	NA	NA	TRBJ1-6	TGTGCCAGCAGCTTCATCTCTCTAGCCTCCTATAATTCACCCCTCCACTTT	CASSFISLASYNSPLHF